The TCR beta chain described here comes from a study of early T cells in non-severe SARS-CoV-2 infection. TCRdb itself ran the 5' RACE reads through MiXCR, one entry per CDR3 protein. The data hold under 70,000 distinct CDR3 sequences, with over 9.5% observed a single time. Only a few counts were recorded for this clonotype. Trimming cost V 6 bases and J 1 base, with 12 bases left between them. The CDR3 runs 14 residues. Germline lookup yields CDR1 MNHEY and CDR2 SVGAGI. This chain links TRBV6-5 with TRBJ1-1; a possible D gene is TRBD1 (6 bases). What was sequenced was whole blood. The receptor was isolated from an adult who was a healthcare worker with PCR-confirmed SARS-CoV-2 infection or an uninfected control (not recorded which). This CDR3 reads CASRGPTGNTEAFF. The CDR3 coding sequence is TGTGCCAGCAGAGGACCGACAGGGAACACTGAAGCTTTCTTT.